Listed below are T cell receptor delta chains from one sample, sequenced in a study of Vδ1+ human thymocytes. TCRdb made new clone calls on the multiplex PCR reads using CATT. The repertoire holds about 53,000 delta-chain clones, over 13% seen once, with approximately 0.4% in the top ten. Sequencing input: Vdelta1+ gamma-delta thymocytes from the thymus. These receptor sequences come from a girl under two years old who had congenital heart surgery. Each CDR3 is given with its conserved first and last residue. A D gene is named only where the DNA matches it firmly. Clone size is stated in some rows and not others, as once, few, many or a class when expanded.

V	J	size	D	CDR3	DNA
TRDV1	TRDJ1	-	TRDD3	CALGENPSGGYASYTDKLIF	TGTGCTCTTGGGGAAAACCCCTCTGGGGGATACGCTTCGTACACCGATAAACTCATCTTT
TRDV1	TRDJ2	few	-	CALGESVTGGLDKMTAQLFF	TGTGCTCTTGGGGAATCCGTTACGGGGGGCCTTGACAAAATGACAGCACAACTCTTCTTT
TRDV1	TRDJ1	-	-	CALGELRGSLRAPQLHTGGIWIGDTDKLIF	TGTGCTCTTGGGGAACTCCGAGGCTCATTGCGGGCCCCTCAACTCCATACTGGTGGCATCTGGATTGGGGACACCGATAAACTCATCTTT
TRDV2	TRDJ1	-	TRDD3	CACDTDSVRGGIPYTDKLIF	TGTGCCTGTGATACGGATAGCGTTAGGGGTGGGATACCCTACACCGATAAACTCATCTTT
TRDV1	TRDJ1	-	-	CALGDLGLLQRDNLYTDKLIF	TGTGCTCTTGGGGACCTAGGCCTTCTTCAACGAGATAACCTGTACACCGATAAACTCATCTTT
TRDV1	TRDJ1	few	TRDD3	CALGEIIRPSTGWGISDKLIF	TGTGCTCTTGGGGAAATTATCCGGCCTTCGACCGGGTGGGGGATATCCGATAAACTCATCTTT
TRDV1	TRDJ1	few	-	CALGGGRYTDKLIF	TGTGCTCTTGGGGGGGGCCGGTACACCGATAAACTCATCTTT
TRDV1	TRDJ1	-	-	CALGERNSLVGGEGKLIF	TGTGCTCTTGGGGAACGGAACTCCCTGGTTGGTGGGGAAGGAAAACTCATCTTT
TRDV1	TRDJ1	few	-	CALGESAFLKGWGTLTDKLIF	TGTGCTCTTGGGGAATCGGCCTTCCTAAAGGGTTGGGGGACCCTCACCGATAAACTCATCTTT
TRDV1	TRDJ1	-	TRDD3	CALGELPRYPYVTGGQPWDKLIF	TGTGCTCTTGGGGAACTCCCACGTTACCCCTACGTTACTGGGGGGCAGCCTTGGGATAAACTCATCTTT
TRDV1	TRDJ1	-	-	CALGELRGPYTDKLIF	TGTGCTCTTGGGGAACTACGCGGGCCGTACACCGATAAACTCATCTTT
TRDV1	TRDJ1	few	TRDD3	CALGAAPPGWGIRPDKLIF	TGTGCTCTTGGGGCCGCGCCACCGGGGTGGGGGATACGCCCCGATAAACTCATCTTT
TRDV1	TRDJ1	-	TRDD3	CALGDLRRGIPGYTDKLIF	TGTGCTCTTGGGGACCTACGAAGGGGGATACCGGGGTACACCGATAAACTCATCTTT
TRDV1	TRDJ1	-	-	CALGELRYDSSADKLIF	TGTGCTCTTGGGGAACTCCGGTATGATAGTTCGGCCGATAAACTCATCTTT
TRDV1	TRDJ1	-	-	CALGERSSPQPTDKLIF	TGTGCTCTTGGGGAACGGAGTTCCCCCCAACCAACCGATAAACTCATCTTT
TRDV1	TRDJ1	few	-	CALGSPFPLFGDKLIF	TGTGCTCTTGGGTCTCCATTTCCCTTATTTGGCGATAAACTCATCTTT
TRDV1	TRDJ1	-	-	CALGAKRVPSTRGTDKLIF	TGTGCTCTTGGGGCGAAGAGGGTTCCCTCTACTCGGGGCACCGATAAACTCATCTTT
TRDV1	TRDJ1	-	TRDD3	CALGNGWGAWGIGLIF	TGTGCTCTTGGGAACGGATGGGGAGCCTGGGGGATAGGGCTCATCTTT
TRDV2	TRDJ1	few	TRDD3	CACLTGGYAENTDKLIF	TGTGCCTGTTTAACTGGGGGATACGCCGAAAACACCGATAAACTCATCTTT
TRDV2	TRDJ1	-	-	CACDTVLAMYTDKLIF	TGTGCCTGTGACACGGTACTGGCAATGTACACCGATAAACTCATCTTT
TRDV1	TRDJ1	-	-	CALGEQALRLGAAYTDKLIF	TGTGCTCTTGGGGAACAGGCCTTGCGGTTGGGGGCCGCATACACCGATAAACTCATCTTT
TRDV2	TRDJ1	-	TRDD3	CACADEGDTIYTDKPIF	TGTGCCTGTGCCGACGAGGGGGATACGATTTACACCGATAAACCCATCTTT
TRDV1	TRDJ1	few	TRDD3	CALGLGIRGTGGSAPDKLIF	TGTGCTCTTGGGCTTGGGATTCGGGGTACTGGGGGATCGGCACCCGATAAACTCATCTTT
TRAV29/DV5	TRDJ1	many	TRDD3	CAASVGDAKLIF	TGTGCAGCAAGCGTGGGGGATGCGAAACTCATCTTT